The 31 T cell receptor beta chains below all came from one sample that was sequenced in a study of read filtering for tumor transcriptome and immune sequencing. This library used roughly 430 ng RNA and molecular barcoded adaptors spanning alpha/delta and beta/gamma chains. TCRdb independently ran MiXCR on the reads; one entry per CDR3 protein. The table records approximately 62,000 distinct CDR3 sequences, around 19% of them present only once. The sequenced material came from a population of CD138-negative cells sorted from bone marrow. The receptors originated from a donor at least 40 years old with multiple myeloma.

In its sample, this clonotype was seen a few times. CDR3 sequence: CSAQGTVSGNTIYF. The CDR3 bases are TGCAGTGCGCAGGGGACGGTCTCTGGAAACACCATATATTTT. This chain links TRBV20-1 with TRBJ1-3; TRBD1 might be the D (6 bases). The germline V gene encodes CDR1 DFQATT and CDR2 SNEGSKA (reference sequence). V was pared by 6 bases and J by 0 bases, with 12 bases between. The CDR3 is 14 amino acids.

This clonotype was detected many times. The rearrangement links TRBV28 to TRBJ1-5, with 7 bases matching TRBD1. The length of the CDR3 is 15 residues. CDR1 is MDHEN, CDR2 SYDVKM, per germline. Losses at the gene ends were 1 base for V and 5 bases for J; bases not matched to a gene: 5. The CDR3: CASSLSGQRDQPQHF. Written as DNA, the CDR3 is TGTGCCAGCAGTTTATCGGGACAGAGAGATCAGCCCCAGCATTTT. The full variable domain, rest sourced from reference TRBV28 and TRBJ1-5, is DVKVTQSSRYLVKRTGEKVFLECVQDMDHENMFWYRQDPGLGLRLIYFSYDVKMKEKGDIPEGYSVSREKKERFSLILESASTNQTSMYLCASSLSGQRDQPQHFGDGTRLSIL.

This clonotype was detected ten times or more. The chain couples TRBV20-1 to TRBJ2-1; TRBD2 agrees at 14 bases. With 5 bases clipped from V and 5 bases from J, the junction kept 2 bases outside the gene matches. The CDR3 spans 14 residues. The V gene's germline CDR1 is DFQATT and CDR2 SNEGSKA (reference sequence). The CDR3 reads CSAWGLAGDNEQFF. As DNA, the CDR3 is TGCAGTGCTTGGGGACTAGCGGGAGACAATGAGCAGTTCTTC.

With regard to this clonotype: Possible read error: a much larger clone is one base away. The V and J genes are TRBV12-3 or TRBV12-4 and TRBJ2-7; possibly TRBD2 for D (6 bases). The CDR3 contains 13 residues. CDR3 DNA sequence: TGTGTCAGCAGTTTCCGGGGACTCTACGAGCAGTACTTC. This codes for CVSSFRGLYEQYF.

This clonotype was counted at least ten times. The gene calls are TRBV7-6 and TRBJ2-1, with 9 bases identical to TRBD1. Germline CDR1 reads SGHVS; CDR2 reads FNYEAQ. With V trimmed by 3 bases and J by 4 bases, 4 bases remained unmatched. This CDR3 comprises 15 residues. The CDR3 loop reads CASSLGTGSYNEQFF. The CDR3 bases are TGTGCCAGCAGCTTGGGGACAGGGTCGTACAATGAGCAGTTCTTC.

The rearrangement joins TRBV30 to TRBJ1-2; no clear D gene. The length of the CDR3 is 12 residues. Trimming took off 3 bases at V and 7 bases at J, with 12 bases between the two ends. Per the germline V gene, CDR1 is GTSNPN and CDR2 is SVGIG (reference sequence). The CDR3 spells CAWSRVLCGYTF. The CDR3 DNA sequence: TGTGCCTGGAGCCGGGTTCTCTGTGGCTACACCTTC.

The rearrangement links TRBV21-1 to TRBJ2-1; no DNA check was done on the table's D call, TRBD1. TRBV21-1 is designated a pseudogene. The CDR3 spans 15 residues. The CDR3 reads CASISRRLGACEQFF. Written as DNA, the CDR3 is TGTGCCAGCATCAGCCGCCGACTGGGGGCATGTGAGCAGTTCTTC.

This clonotype has ten or more counts. J is TRBJ2-7 and V is TRBV20-1, with 14 bases identical to TRBD2. Germline lookup yields CDR1 DFQATT and CDR2 SNEGSKA (reference sequence). After removal of 4 bases from V and 7 bases from J, the junction contained 6 bases not matched to a gene. This CDR3 region has 14 residues. CDR3 sequence reads: CSAMTSGGAGEQYF. The DNA for the CDR3 is TGCAGTGCTATGACTAGCGGGGGGGCGGGTGAGCAGTACTTC.

There are many counts of this clonotype. The V gene is TRBV3-1, the J gene TRBJ2-5; D not certain. V lost 6 bases to trimming and J lost 10 bases, with 18 bases between them. The CDR3 loop spans 13 amino acids. Germline V lookup: CDR1 LGHDT, CDR2 YNNKEL (reference sequence). The CDR3 DNA reads as TGTGCCAGCAGTTTTACCAGTCGAAGGGACCAGTACTTC. As protein: CASSFTSRRDQYF.

This clonotype was counted many times. This chain uses TRBV20-1 with TRBJ2-7; possible D gene TRBD2, 5 bases. This CDR3 has 17 residues. V was trimmed by 0 bases and J by 7 bases, leaving 25 bases between them. Germline CDR1 DFQATT, CDR2 SNEGSKA (reference sequence). CDR3 bases: TGCAGTGCTAGAGATCCGGATTCCGCCAGAGGAGGCTGGGAGCAGTACTTC. It encodes CSARDPDSARGGWEQYF.

This clonotype was detected ten times or more. The chain combines TRBV20-1 with TRBJ2-7; 9 nucleotides align to TRBD1. The CDR3 covers 13 residues. Germline lookup yields CDR1 DFQATT and CDR2 SNEGSKA (reference sequence). V shed 5 bases and J 3 bases; nucleotides not matched to a gene: 5. CDR3: CSAPGTGNYEQYF. As DNA, the CDR3 is TGCAGTGCTCCCGGGACAGGGAACTACGAGCAGTACTTC.

This clonotype was seen at least ten times. The genes are TRBV7-9 and TRBJ2-5; TRBD1 might be the D (5 bases). Trimming took off 5 bases at V and 3 bases at J, with 13 bases between the two ends. Germline V gives CDR1 SEHNR, CDR2 FQNEAQ (reference sequence). This CDR3 has 14 residues. Written as DNA, the CDR3 is TGTGCCAGCAGCCCCATGCTAGGGGAAGAGACCCAGTACTTC. Translation gives CASSPMLGEETQYF. The whole variable domain, filled in from reference TRBV7-9 and TRBJ2-5, reads DTGVSQNPRHKITKRGQNVTFRCDPISEHNRLYWYRQTLGQGPEFLTYFQNEAQLEKSRLLSDRFSAERPKGSFSTLEIQRTEQGDSAMYLCASSPMLGEETQYFGPGTRLLVL.

This clonotype was recorded many times. The chain employs TRBV28 and TRBJ1-4; no definite D call. The germline CDR1 and CDR2 sequences are MDHEN and SYDVKM. The CDR3 totals 12 residues. V lost 8 bases and J lost 8, with 12 bases in between. Written as DNA, the CDR3 is TGTGCCAGCCAAGGGAGTTTGGAAAAACTGTTTTTT. Its translation: CASQGSLEKLFF.

The chain is built from TRBV11-2 and TRBJ2-1; 13 positions agree with TRBD2. The V gene end was trimmed by 5 bases and the J gene end by 8 bases; junction bases not matched to a gene: 9. This CDR3 spans 16 amino acids. From germline, CDR1 is SGHAT and CDR2 FQNNGV. The CDR3 region has the DNA TGTGCCAGCAGCCCACCGGGACTAGCGGGACGGCATGAGCAGTTCTTC. Protein: CASSPPGLAGRHEQFF.

By share, this clonotype counts as medium-sized. The chain joins TRBV28 to TRBJ2-1; D uncertain. Between the trimmed V and J ends, which lost 1 base and 6 bases, there was a span of 7 bases. The CDR3 extends over 13 amino acids. Germline V gene data show CDR1 as MDHEN and CDR2 as SYDVKM. The CDR3 loop reads CASSLYPGNEQFF. The DNA of the CDR3 is TGTGCCAGCAGTTTATATCCGGGCAATGAGCAGTTCTTC.

This clonotype has ten or more counts. A single base separates this from a much larger clone, so it may be a read error. The chain joins TRBV20-1 to TRBJ2-1; D is unclear. The CDR3 length is 14 residues. The germline CDR1 and CDR2 sequences are DFQATT and SNEGSKA (reference sequence). The CDR3 is CSAQQQSSYNGQFF. The CDR3 DNA sequence: TGCAGTGCGCAACAGCAGAGCTCCTACAATGGGCAGTTCTTC.

The chain links TRBV28 to TRBJ2-4, with D hard to call. Trimming shortened V by 1 base and J by 0 bases, and 16 bases separated the two germline ends. The CDR3 length is 18 residues. Germline CDR1 MDHEN, CDR2 SYDVKM. The CDR3 sequence is CASSLSSRSDLAKNIQYF. The DNA for the CDR3 is TGTGCCAGCAGTTTATCCTCAAGAAGCGATCTAGCCAAAAACATTCAGTACTTC.

Notes on this clonotype: It may be a read error: a sequence one base away is much more abundant. The genes are TRBV29-1 and TRBJ2-2; D gene ambiguous. Trimming left V 8 bases short and J 3 bases short, with 7 bases between. CDR1 and CDR2 from the germline V gene are SQVTM and ANQGSEA. This CDR3 is 11 amino acids long. The CDR3, as DNA: TGCAGCATTGCTGACACCGGGGAGCTGTTTTTT. This sequence encodes CSIADTGELFF.

This clonotype was detected many times. The chain links TRBV9 to TRBJ2-2, with D perhaps matching TRBD1 or TRBD2 (5 bases each). Germline CDR1 reads SGDLS; CDR2 reads YYNGEE. The germline V and J ends were trimmed by 3 bases and 6 bases, with 18 bases remaining between them. CDR3 length equals 16 residues. The CDR3 DNA is TGTGCCAGCAGCGGGGGCGGAGGAGTGTTGGCCGGGGAGCTGTTTTTT. The encoded protein is CASSGGGGVLAGELFF.

The sample holds many counts of this clonotype. This chain links TRBV13 with TRBJ2-7; 9 bases align to TRBD1. Losses at the gene ends were 3 bases for V and 2 bases for J; bases not matched to a gene: 2. The CDR3 loop spans 14 amino acids. Germline CDR1 and CDR2: PRHDT and FYEKMQ (reference sequence). The CDR3 sequence: CASSFRQGAYEQYF. For the CDR3, the DNA is TGTGCCAGCAGCTTTCGACAGGGGGCCTACGAGCAGTACTTC.

The rearrangement uses TRBV20-1 and TRBJ2-5; D might be TRBD1 or TRBD2, each matching 5 bases. The ends were cut back, 3 bases at V and 4 bases at J, with 9 bases in the middle. Germline V lookup: CDR1 DFQATT, CDR2 SNEGSKA (reference sequence). This CDR3 comprises 12 residues. CDR3: CSASDSGETQYF. As DNA, the CDR3 is TGCAGTGCTAGTGACAGCGGAGAGACCCAGTACTTC.

This clonotype occurred many times. The chain joins TRBV10-2 to TRBJ2-7; tentative D call: TRBD2 (6 bases). The germline V gene has CDR1 WSHSY and CDR2 SAAADI. The germline V and J ends were trimmed by 6 bases and 2 bases, with 14 bases remaining between them. This CDR3 comprises 14 residues. Here the CDR3 DNA reads TGCGCCAGCAGGAGTCCGGGAGAAGCCTACGAGCAGTACTTC. This encodes CASRSPGEAYEQYF.

This clonotype is medium-sized. The CDR3 region is CASSYPGLAYNEQFF. The CDR3 coding sequence is TGTGCCAGCAGTTACCCCGGCCTAGCATACAATGAGCAGTTCTTC. The chain recombines TRBV6-2 or TRBV6-3 with TRBJ2-1; TRBD2 might be the D (5 bases). In germline, CDR1 is MNHEY, CDR2 SVGEGT. Trimming took 2 bases from V and 4 from J, leaving 12 bases between them. The CDR3 is 15 residues long.

This clonotype was observed a handful of times. V gene TRBV28 combines with J gene TRBJ1-5, with D perhaps matching TRBD1 (6 bases). This CDR3 is built from 15 residues. CDR1 and CDR2 from the germline V gene are MDHEN and SYDVKM. V dropped 5 bases and J dropped 7 bases, with 18 bases sitting between them. Written as DNA, the CDR3 is TGTGCCAGCAGTCAACCACAGGGCACCGGACAGCCCCAGCATTTT. It encodes CASSQPQGTGQPQHF.

This clonotype was seen ten or more times. The genes are TRBV24-1 and TRBJ2-2; either TRBD1 or TRBD2 may supply D (6 bases each). CDR3 length equals 14 residues. Germline CDR1 and CDR2: KGHDR and SFDVKD. V was clipped by 7 bases and J by 6 bases, with 14 bases between them. CDR3 sequence: CATRGQGGPGELFF. CDR3 bases: TGTGCCACCAGGGGCCAAGGGGGGCCCGGGGAGCTGTTTTTT.

Of note for this clonotype: A far larger clone is just one base off, so this is likely a read error. The chain recombines TRBV11-1 with TRBJ1-1; 7 nucleotides line up with TRBD1. The CDR3 is made up of 13 amino acids. The germline V gene has CDR1 SGHAT and CDR2 FQDESV (reference sequence). For the CDR3, the DNA is TGTGCCAGCAGCCCCGGGACAGACACTGAAGTTTTCTTT. It specifies CASSPGTDTEVFF.

This chain joins TRBV20-1 and TRBJ1-2; D might be TRBD1 (5 bases). V was trimmed by 2 bases and J by 4 bases, leaving 11 bases between them. Germline V gives CDR1 DFQATT, CDR2 SNEGSKA (reference sequence). The CDR3 is 13 amino acids. CDR3 residues: CSARTGAGYGYTF. CDR3 bases: TGCAGTGCTAGAACAGGAGCTGGCTATGGCTACACCTTC.

The chain links TRBV7-8 to TRBJ1-5; D ambiguous. Looked up from germline, CDR1 is SGHVS and CDR2 is FQNEAQ. Trimming left V 6 bases short and J 0 bases short, with 6 bases between. The CDR3 contains 13 residues. CDR3 coding DNA: TGTGCCAGCAGGGATCATAGCAATCAGCCCCAGCATTTT. Translation gives CASRDHSNQPQHF.

This clonotype was counted many times. The V call is TRBV7-8, the J call TRBJ1-4, with 10 nucleotides matching TRBD1. The CDR3 contains 14 residues. Germline lookup yields CDR1 SGHVS and CDR2 FQNEAQ. V shed 4 bases, J shed 6 bases, and the junction held 2 bases outside the gene matches. The CDR3 sequence: CASSSGTGDEKLFF. The CDR3 DNA follows: TGTGCCAGCAGCTCCGGGACAGGGGATGAAAAACTGTTTTTT.

There are many counts of this clonotype. V and J are TRBV5-5 and TRBJ1-6; TRBD1 matches 9 bases. The CDR3 covers 16 residues. Germline CDR1 reads SGHKS; CDR2 reads YYEKEE (reference sequence). The V and J ends lost 1 base and 7 bases, in that order; junction bases with no gene match: 6. CDR3 amino acids: CASSLFTGTGNSPLHF. In DNA form, the CDR3 reads TGTGCCAGCAGCTTGTTCACCGGGACAGGGAATTCACCCCTCCACTTT. Filled out from reference TRBV5-5 and TRBJ1-6, the complete variable domain reads DAGVTQSPTHLIKTRGQQVTLRCSPISGHKSVSWYQQVLGQGPQFIFQYYEKEERGRGNFPDRFSARQFPNYSSELNVNALLLGDSALYLCASSLFTGTGNSPLHFGNGTRLTVT.

The sample holds a few counts of this clonotype. The chain couples TRBV18 to TRBJ2-3, with TRBD2 identical over 9 bases. This CDR3 region has 18 residues. Germline V gene lookup returns CDR1 KGHSH and CDR2 LQKENI. Trimming removed 1 base from V and 1 base from J; junction bases left unmatched: 9. The CDR3 nucleotides read TGTGCCAGCTCACCACGGCCCGGAGCGGGGGGCCGCACAGATACGCAGTATTTT. It is translated as CASSPRPGAGGRTDTQYF. The full variable domain, in which reference TRBV18 and TRBJ2-3 provide the parts outside the CDR3, is NAGVMQNPRHLVRRRGQEARLRCSPMKGHSHVYWYRQLPEEGLKFMVYLQKENIIDESGMPKERFSAEFPKEGPSILRIQQVVRGDSAAYFCASSPRPGAGGRTDTQYFGPGTRLTVL.